These 22 T cell receptor beta chains were sequenced from one sample in a study of blood T cell repertoires in COVID-19. Method: immunoSEQ multiplex PCR; TCRdb's copy keeps in-frame clones and lacks some. The sample contains more than 200,000 clones, about 86% of which appear only once. The sequenced sample was peripheral blood. The receptors come from a man aged 25-45 years with active or convalescent COVID-19.

CDR3 in DNA: TGTGCCAGCAGTGTGAGAGGCTACACCTTC. Protein sequence: CASSVRGYTF. The chain couples TRBV2 to TRBJ1-2; D not certain. The CDR3 runs 10 residues. Between the trimmed V and J ends, which lost 4 bases and 8 bases, there was a span of 5 bases. In germline, CDR1 is SNHLY, CDR2 FYNNEI.

V and J are TRBV6-7 and TRBJ2-3, with a possible D match to TRBD2 (5 bases). TRBV6-7 is annotated as an ORF whose role is uncertain. The CDR3 spans 16 residues. Trimming took off 0 bases at V and 1 base at J, with 11 bases between the two ends. The CDR3 is CASSYSFGLCTDTQYF. The DNA of the CDR3 is TGTGCCAGCAGTTACTCCTTCGGACTTTGCACAGATACGCAGTATTTT.

The sample holds a few counts of this clone. The V gene is TRBV12-3 or TRBV12-4, the J gene TRBJ1-4; D remains unclear. Deletions cut 3 bases from V and 2 bases from J, with 4 bases between. The CDR3 covers 13 residues. The CDR3 loop is CASSFSTNEKLFF. The DNA of the CDR3 is TGTGCCAGCAGTTTCTCTACTAATGAAAAACTGTTTTTT.

The chain uses TRBV7-3 and TRBJ1-6, with 11 positions matching TRBD1. The CDR3 sequence is 16 residues long. Germline lookup yields CDR1 SGHTA and CDR2 FQGTGA. The junction had 2 bases not matched to a gene; V was cut back by 0 bases and J by 7 bases. This chain's CDR3 is CASSLTWDRGNSPLHF. The DNA of the CDR3 is TGTGCCAGCAGCTTAACTTGGGACAGGGGGAATTCACCCCTCCACTTT.

The rearrangement joins TRBV6-2 or TRBV6-3 to TRBJ1-4, with 10 bases lining up with TRBD1. The junction had 11 bases not matched to a gene; V was cut back by 6 bases and J by 7 bases. The CDR3 is 16 amino acids. Germline V CDR1 and CDR2: MNHEY, SVGEGT. Here the CDR3 reads CASSDGTGVRLEKLFF. CDR3 DNA sequence: TGTGCCAGCAGCGACGGGACAGGGGTTCGGCTTGAAAAACTGTTTTTT.

The rearrangement links TRBV14 to TRBJ2-5; D unclear. Per germline, CDR1 SGHDN and CDR2 FVKESK. The CDR3 extends over 16 amino acids. Trimming cost V 0 bases and J 4 bases, with 15 bases left between them. The CDR3 region is CASSQEFRVRRETQYF. The CDR3 bases are TGTGCCAGCAGCCAAGAATTTCGTGTCAGAAGAGAGACCCAGTACTTC.

This clone appeared a single time. This chain uses TRBV14 with TRBJ1-2, with D unclear. This CDR3 is built from 15 residues. Germline V CDR1 and CDR2: SGHDN, FVKESK. Trimming took 1 base from V and 3 from J, leaving 12 bases between them. CDR3 DNA sequence: TGTGCCAGCAGCCAAGGACACTTACCTCACTATGGCTACACCTTC. This sequence encodes CASSQGHLPHYGYTF.

The chain combines TRBV5-3 with TRBJ2-2; possibly TRBD2 for D (6 bases). TRBV5-3 is designated an ORF whose function remains uncertain. V lost 3 bases and J lost 7, with 19 bases in between. This CDR3 has 16 amino acids. CDR3 region: CARSSCTRGAGGELFF. Here the CDR3 DNA reads TGTGCCAGAAGCTCCTGTACCAGAGGAGCGGGCGGGGAGCTGTTTTTT.

The V and J genes are TRBV2 and TRBJ2-7, with 9 bases matching TRBD1. The J segment lost 3 bases and the V segment lost 6 bases, leaving 6 bases of the junction unmatched. This CDR3 is built from 14 residues. The V gene's germline CDR1 is SNHLY and CDR2 FYNNEI. CDR3 residues: CASRQQGAVYEQYF. The CDR3 nucleotides read TGTGCCAGCAGGCAACAGGGGGCGGTCTACGAGCAGTACTTC.

CDR3 in DNA: TGTGCCAGCAGCCCGACTAGCGGGGTACAAGAGACCCAGTACTTC. It codes for CASSPTSGVQETQYF. The chain links TRBV27 to TRBJ2-5, with 11 nucleotides matching TRBD2. CDR1 MNHEY and CDR2 SMNVEV come from the germline V gene (reference sequence). V lost 6 bases and J lost 2; bases outside the gene matches: 5. The CDR3 loop spans 15 amino acids.

V is TRBV6-1 and J is TRBJ1-2, with 7 bases identical to TRBD1. The germline V gene encodes CDR1 MNHNS and CDR2 SASEGT. The CDR3 spans 16 residues. J was trimmed by 7 bases and V by 2 bases; bases with no gene match: 13. CDR3 DNA: TGTGCCAGCAGTGAAAATAGACAGGGTTTCGGGACTGGCTACACCTTC. Amino acids: CASSENRQGFGTGYTF.

This chain uses TRBV5-1 with TRBJ1-1; 7 bases map to TRBD1. Germline V gives CDR1 SGHRS, CDR2 YFSETQ. CDR3 size: 12 residues. The V gene end was trimmed by 4 bases and the J gene end by 10 bases; junction bases not matched to a gene: 7. CDR3 in DNA: TGCGCCAGCAGCCAACAGGGGTCTGGAGCTTTCTTT. Its translation: CASSQQGSGAFF.

A single count supports this clone. V gene TRBV7-6 combines with J gene TRBJ2-7; weak D call: TRBD2 (7 bases). Germline-derived CDR1 and CDR2 are SGHVS and FNYEAQ. The CDR3 is 14 residues long. V lost 2 bases, J lost 5 bases, and 13 bases lay in between. The CDR3 coding sequence is TGTGCCAGCAGCTTATGGGGGGGCTATGACGAGCAGTACTTC. Translated: CASSLWGGYDEQYF.

This clone appeared a single time. The J gene is TRBJ1-6, the V gene TRBV18; tentatively, D is TRBD1 (6 bases). Germline assignment: CDR1 KGHSH and CDR2 LQKENI. This CDR3 has 15 residues. V was shortened by 5 bases and J by 2 bases, with 10 bases between the two germline ends. This CDR3 is CASSGTNTYNSPLHF. CDR3 bases: TGTGCCAGCTCAGGGACAAATACCTATAATTCACCCCTCCACTTT.

The V gene is TRBV27, the J gene TRBJ2-2; D unresolved. V was clipped by 5 bases and J by 8 bases, with 9 bases between them. Germline V gives CDR1 MNHEY, CDR2 SMNVEV (reference sequence). The CDR3 consists of 12 residues. CDR3 sequence (DNA): TGTGCCAGCAGTCCCTTGTATGGGGAGCTGTTTTTT. Translated, it gives CASSPLYGELFF.

J is TRBJ2-2 and V is TRBV15; D is possibly TRBD2 (5 bases). Germline lookup yields CDR1 LNHNV and CDR2 YYDKDF (reference sequence). CDR3 length: 14 residues. V lost 1 base to trimming and J lost 5 bases, with 8 bases between them. CDR3 sequence: CATSRGRGTGELFF. CDR3 bases: TGTGCCACCAGCAGAGGACGCGGGACCGGGGAGCTGTTTTTT.

Only a few counts were recorded for this clone. The V call is TRBV7-2, the J call TRBJ1-1, with 7 bases lining up with TRBD1. V dropped 6 bases and J dropped 0; count of bases not matched to a gene: 7. CDR3 length: 15 residues. Per germline, CDR1 SGHTA and CDR2 FQGNSA. CDR3 in DNA: TGTGCCAGCAGTAGACAGGGAAATATGAACACTGAAGCTTTCTTT. This translates into CASSRQGNMNTEAFF.

The chain recombines TRBV6-2 or TRBV6-3 with TRBJ2-7; D is ambiguous. CDR3 size: 11 residues. V lost 6 bases to trimming and J lost 3 bases, with 6 bases between them. Germline CDR1 reads MNHEY; CDR2 reads SVGEGT. The CDR3 nucleotides are TGTGCCAGCAGCCCCAGCTACGAGCAGTACTTC. This sequence encodes CASSPSYEQYF.

V gene TRBV5-8 combines with J gene TRBJ2-7; possible D gene TRBD2, 6 bases. The CDR3 is 12 residues long. Deletions cut 0 bases from V and 6 bases from J, with 7 bases between. Per germline, CDR1 SGHTS and CDR2 YDEGEE. The CDR3 region has the DNA TGTGCCAGCAGCTTGGCCGGGGGCGAGCAGTACTTC. It yields the protein CASSLAGGEQYF. The full variable domain, with the rest looked up from reference TRBV5-8 and TRBJ2-7, is EAGVTQSPTHLIKTRGQQATLRCSPISGHTSVYWYQQALGLGLQFLLWYDEGEERNRGNFPPRFSGRQFPNYSSELNVNALELEDSALYLCASSLAGGEQYFGPGTRLTVT.

This clone was found once. The CDR3 protein is CASSLGQRETQYF. Written as DNA, the CDR3 is TGTGCCAGCAGCTTAGGACAGAGAGAGACCCAGTACTTC. This rearrangement joins TRBV7-9 to TRBJ2-5; D is perhaps TRBD1 (5 bases). Trimming removed 1 base at V and 4 bases at J, with 7 bases between. This CDR3 has 13 residues. Germline lookup yields CDR1 SEHNR and CDR2 FQNEAQ (reference sequence).

This clone was counted only a few times. The chain joins TRBV11-2 to TRBJ1-6; TRBD1 matches at 7 bases. CDR1 SGHAT and CDR2 FQNNGV come from the germline V gene. The CDR3 covers 18 residues. The V gene end was trimmed by 1 base and the J gene end by 10 bases; junction bases not matched to a gene: 16. As DNA, the CDR3 is TGTGCCAGCAGCTTAGCCCATGATTGGACAGGACCGGCATCACCCCTCCACTTT. It is translated as CASSLAHDWTGPASPLHF.

The chain links TRBV13 to TRBJ1-6; 7 positions match TRBD1. CDR3 size: 14 residues. V lost 6 bases to trimming and J lost 7 bases; unmatched junction nucleotides: 6. Germline CDR1 reads PRHDT; CDR2 reads FYEKMQ (reference sequence). CDR3 residues: CASSLQGLNSPLHF. In DNA, the CDR3 is TGTGCCAGCAGTTTACAGGGGTTGAATTCACCCCTCCACTTT.